Sequencing of this T cell receptor beta chain was carried out in a study of blood T cell repertoires in COVID-19. CDR3 length equals 15 residues. From germline, CDR1 is MNHEY and CDR2 SVGAGI. With V trimmed by 6 bases and J by 7 bases, 12 bases remained unmatched. Per the original data handling: Nucleated cell number was recorded as an estimate derived from reference gene primer amplification. Assay: immunoSEQ multiplex PCR; the TCRdb copy retains only in-frame clones and omits some. D and trimming were read from the DNA, whereas the V and J calls and clone size are those reported in that table. The sample holds tens of thousands of clones, 87% seen once.

This chain joins TRBV6-5 and TRBJ1-2, with TRBD1 identical over 9 bases. The sequenced material came from peripheral blood. The TCR comes from a man aged 50 or older with active COVID-19. CDR3: CASSPGQGAPRGYTF. The DNA of the CDR3 is TGTGCCAGCAGCCCGGGACAGGGTGCCCCTCGTGGCTACACCTTC.